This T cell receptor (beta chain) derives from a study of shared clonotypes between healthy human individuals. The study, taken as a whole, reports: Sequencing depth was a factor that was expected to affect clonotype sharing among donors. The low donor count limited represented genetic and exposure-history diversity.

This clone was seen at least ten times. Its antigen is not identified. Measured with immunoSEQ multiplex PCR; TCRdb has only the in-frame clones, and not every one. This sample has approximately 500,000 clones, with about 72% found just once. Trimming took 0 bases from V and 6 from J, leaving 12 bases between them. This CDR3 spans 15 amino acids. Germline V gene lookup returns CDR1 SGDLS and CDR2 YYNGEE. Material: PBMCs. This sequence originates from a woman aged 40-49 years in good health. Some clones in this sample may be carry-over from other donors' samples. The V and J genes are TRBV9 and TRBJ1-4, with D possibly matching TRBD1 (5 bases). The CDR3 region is CASSVGGVRDEKLFF. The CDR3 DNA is TGTGCCAGCAGCGTAGGGGGGGTAAGGGATGAAAAACTGTTTTTT.